Listed below are T cell receptor beta chains from one sample, sequenced in a study of identical twins. TCRdb used MiXCR to reprocess the 5' RACE reads, holding one entry per CDR3 protein. The table has hundreds of thousands of distinct CDR3 sequences, less than 8% seen once. The same data also went into a second study, on yellow fever vaccine responses in identical twins.

Specimen: memory (CD45RO+) T cells sorted from blood. The origin of the receptors is a young woman in good health. Both conserved end residues are part of each CDR3. Each record gives: V gene, D gene, CDR3 protein. A D gene is named only where the DNA matches it firmly.

v_gene: TRBV14; d_gene: -; CDR3aa: CASPGRKNQPQHF
v_gene: TRBV6-1; d_gene: -; CDR3aa: CASGASTDTQYF
v_gene: TRBV9; d_gene: TRBD1; CDR3aa: CASSEQGNQETQYF
v_gene: TRBV28; d_gene: -; CDR3aa: CASSLPPPVDFNEQFF
v_gene: TRBV15; d_gene: TRBD2; CDR3aa: CATSQGLAPDTQYF
v_gene: TRBV9; d_gene: -; CDR3aa: CASSIDGGKAQYF
v_gene: TRBV12-3/TRBV12-4; d_gene: TRBD1; CDR3aa: CASSPGTGEALEAFF
v_gene: TRBV28; d_gene: TRBD1; CDR3aa: CASSLRDRGSYNEQFF
v_gene: TRBV29-1; d_gene: -; CDR3aa: CSVEDRRTANTGELFF
v_gene: TRBV12-3/TRBV12-4; d_gene: -; CDR3aa: CASSLSAGLGETQYF
v_gene: TRBV5-1; d_gene: -; CDR3aa: CASSLDRGGRRGYEQYF
v_gene: TRBV4-3; d_gene: TRBD2; CDR3aa: CASSQGTSGRWYEQYF
v_gene: TRBV20-1; d_gene: -; CDR3aa: CSARDVKPDSAYEQYF
v_gene: TRBV5-8; d_gene: TRBD1; CDR3aa: CASSLDRGSEQFF
v_gene: TRBV29-1; d_gene: TRBD1; CDR3aa: CSATGQVGEKLFF
v_gene: TRBV4-3; d_gene: -; CDR3aa: CASSQDGSTDTQYF
v_gene: TRBV9; d_gene: TRBD1; CDR3aa: CASSVEGTGHSGANVLTF
v_gene: TRBV24-1; d_gene: -; CDR3aa: CATSDSGGRQAQYF
v_gene: TRBV6-5; d_gene: -; CDR3aa: CASIRGYEQYF
v_gene: TRBV5-5; d_gene: -; CDR3aa: CASSLLGRGDNTGELFF
v_gene: TRBV12-3/TRBV12-4; d_gene: TRBD2; CDR3aa: CASSLGLAGGNTDTQYF
v_gene: TRBV20-1; d_gene: TRBD2; CDR3aa: CSARTSGSYTQYF
v_gene: TRBV2; d_gene: TRBD1; CDR3aa: CASNPGQAEQFF
v_gene: TRBV9; d_gene: TRBD2; CDR3aa: CASTALAARQEAQYF
v_gene: TRBV7-2; d_gene: -; CDR3aa: CASSPYMGAGNQPQHF
v_gene: TRBV28; d_gene: TRBD1; CDR3aa: CASSFPGGNQETQYF
v_gene: TRBV18; d_gene: TRBD2; CDR3aa: CASSPRETSGVYNEQFF
v_gene: TRBV12-3/TRBV12-4; d_gene: -; CDR3aa: CASSLAGLLYEQYF
v_gene: TRBV9; d_gene: -; CDR3aa: CASSPPVGDPNLYEQYF
v_gene: TRBV12-3/TRBV12-4; d_gene: -; CDR3aa: CASSSPVRDTGELFF
v_gene: TRBV28; d_gene: TRBD2; CDR3aa: CASSSVGTSGGPAYNEQFF
v_gene: TRBV12-3/TRBV12-4; d_gene: -; CDR3aa: CASSSGQLSTDTEAFF
v_gene: TRBV5-1; d_gene: -; CDR3aa: CASSRNVMDNEQFF
v_gene: TRBV7-8; d_gene: -; CDR3aa: CASSPTDSIVSPLHF
v_gene: TRBV24-1; d_gene: TRBD2; CDR3aa: CATSVAGVNTGELFF
v_gene: TRBV20-1; d_gene: -; CDR3aa: CSAFSTAGSYEQYF
v_gene: TRBV20-1; d_gene: TRBD1; CDR3aa: CSASPGTGGGYGQPQHF
v_gene: TRBV6-2/TRBV6-3; d_gene: -; CDR3aa: CASSLRFVSYNEQFF
v_gene: TRBV4-2; d_gene: -; CDR3aa: CASSQVRQGSTDTQYF
v_gene: TRBV11-3; d_gene: -; CDR3aa: CASSRGDDNEQFF
v_gene: TRBV12-3/TRBV12-4; d_gene: -; CDR3aa: CASSPKFEAFF